The 8 T cell receptor beta chains listed next were all sequenced from one sample in a study of blood T cell repertoires in COVID-19. TCRdb keeps only in-frame clones here, not all; method: immunoSEQ multiplex PCR. The table has about 300,000 clones, just under 90% seen once; the top ten hold over 5.5%. Source material: peripheral blood. The receptors shown here come from a woman aged 50 to 60 with COVID-19, enrolled during active disease.

The chain couples TRBV27 to TRBJ2-2; a possible D gene is TRBD1 (6 bases). The V gene's germline CDR1 is MNHEY and CDR2 SMNVEV (reference sequence). This CDR3 comprises 16 residues. V dropped 10 bases and J dropped 1 base, with 19 bases sitting between them. As DNA, the CDR3 is TGTGCCACACGAGCCGGGGCAGGGGTGAACACCGGGGAGCTGTTTTTT. Translation: CATRAGAGVNTGELFF.

V is TRBV19 and J is TRBJ2-2; D perhaps matches TRBD2 (6 bases). The CDR3 loop spans 16 amino acids. Per the germline V gene, CDR1 is LNHDA and CDR2 is SQIVND (reference sequence). Trimming stripped 3 bases from V and 0 bases from J, with 11 bases between. The CDR3 region is CASSIGSGTNTGELFF. CDR3 coding DNA: TGTGCCAGTAGTATCGGGAGCGGCACGAACACCGGGGAGCTGTTTTTT.

The V gene is TRBV11-3, the J gene TRBJ1-1; TRBD1 might be the D (5 bases). V lost 3 bases and J 4 bases, leaving 12 bases between the germline ends. The CDR3 totals 14 residues. In germline, CDR1 is SGHNT, CDR2 YENEEA. The CDR3 DNA reads TGTGCCAGCAGCTTGCAGGGTGGTGGCACTGAAGCTTTCTTT. It codes for CASSLQGGGTEAFF. Full variable domain (remainder filled in from reference TRBV11-3 and TRBJ1-1): EAGVVQSPRYKIIEKKQPVAFWCNPISGHNTLYWYLQNLGQGPELLIRYENEEAVDDSQLPKDRFSAERLKGVDSTLKIQPAELGDSAVYLCASSLQGGGTEAFFGQGTRLTVV.

This clone was seen a few times. This chain uses TRBV5-1 with TRBJ1-6; 9 bases are shared with TRBD1. Germline assignment: CDR1 SGHRS and CDR2 YFSETQ. The V gene end was trimmed by 4 bases and the J gene end by 9 bases; junction bases not matched to a gene: 14. The CDR3 has 17 amino acids. CDR3 protein: CASSLSPSGTGRSPLHF. The CDR3 bases are TGCGCCAGCAGCCTCTCCCCATCCGGGACAGGGCGTTCACCCCTCCACTTT.

The genes are TRBV5-4 and TRBJ2-3, with 9 bases aligning to TRBD2. Germline CDR1 SGHNT, CDR2 YYREEE (reference sequence). CDR3 length equals 19 residues. V shed 3 bases, J shed 5 bases, and the junction held 19 bases outside the gene matches. CDR3 loop: CASSSRVGVSGGDGDTQYF. CDR3 in DNA: TGTGCCAGCAGCTCCCGGGTCGGGGTTAGCGGGGGAGATGGAGATACGCAGTATTTT.

The chain recombines TRBV27 with TRBJ2-5; TRBD2 agrees at 12 bases. In germline, CDR1 is MNHEY, CDR2 SMNVEV (reference sequence). CDR3 length: 18 residues. V was clipped by 4 bases and J by 3 bases; unmatched bases: 12. The CDR3 region is CASSSRPGLAGEEETQYF. For the CDR3, the DNA is TGTGCCAGCAGTTCCCGCCCGGGACTAGCGGGCGAGGAAGAGACCCAGTACTTC.

J is TRBJ1-1 and V is TRBV19; 7 bases map to TRBD1. Trimming cost V 5 bases and J 6 bases; bases outside gene matches: 24. Germline V lookup: CDR1 LNHDA, CDR2 SQIVND (reference sequence). This CDR3 is built from 19 residues. The CDR3 region is CASSAPGRGRGKRLSEAFF. CDR3 nucleotide sequence: TGTGCCAGTAGTGCCCCCGGTAGGGGGCGCGGAAAGAGACTGTCTGAAGCTTTCTTT.

The V gene is TRBV10-1, the J gene TRBJ2-1; TRBD2 matches 9 bases. The CDR3 has 15 residues. V dropped 3 bases and J dropped 6; count of bases not matched to a gene: 6. Germline loops: CDR1 WNHNN, CDR2 SYGVQD (reference sequence). The CDR3 region is CASSDWREGPNEQFF. DNA for the CDR3: TGCGCCAGCAGTGATTGGCGGGAGGGCCCCAATGAGCAGTTCTTC.